A single sample gave rise to the 21 T cell receptor beta chains below, sequenced in a study of a mutant IDH1 vaccine in newly diagnosed glioma. Assay: immunoSEQ multiplex PCR; the TCRdb copy retains only in-frame clones and omits some. The sample includes around 60,000 clones, around 85% of them seen just once. The time point here: week 11, during vaccination. With topical imiquimod, each dose of the vaccine consisted of 300 ug of mutant IDH1 20-mer peptide. Antigens of these TCRs are unknown. The starting material was PBMCs, obtained from a glioma patient whose treatment included an IDH1 peptide vaccine. These receptors all stem from a woman aged 45-65 years with glioma.

This clone was observed at least ten times. Other DNA sequences from this sample encode an identical CDR3 as well. This chain links TRBV9 with TRBJ2-2; no clear D gene. With 1 base removed from V and 5 bases from J, the gap between germline ends came to 0 bases. This CDR3 spans 11 amino acids. Germline assignment: CDR1 SGDLS and CDR2 YYNGEE. CDR3 sequence (DNA): TGTGCCAGCAGCGTAACCGGGGAGCTGTTTTTT. This translates into CASSVTGELFF.

The chain is built from TRBV19 and TRBJ1-1, with D uncertain. CDR1 and CDR2 (germline): LNHDA, SQIVND (reference sequence). The germline V and J ends were trimmed by 5 bases and 0 bases, with 13 bases remaining between them. The CDR3 is 15 amino acids. The CDR3 sequence: CASSPDTTLNTEAFF. CDR3 coding DNA: TGTGCCAGTAGTCCTGACACAACCTTGAACACTGAAGCTTTCTTT. The full variable domain, in which reference TRBV19 and TRBJ1-1 provide the parts outside the CDR3, is DGGITQSPKYLFRKEGQNVTLSCEQNLNHDAMYWYRQDPGQGLRLIYYSQIVNDFQKGDIAEGYSVSREKKESFPLTVTSAQKNPTAFYLCASSPDTTLNTEAFFGQGTRLTVV.

This chain uses TRBV2 with TRBJ1-4, with D unclear. V was clipped by 5 bases and J by 11 bases, with 12 bases between them. CDR3 length equals 12 residues. CDR1 SNHLY and CDR2 FYNNEI come from the germline V gene. The CDR3 loop reads CASSIRREKLFF. The CDR3, as DNA: TGTGCCAGCAGTATACGGAGGGAGAAACTGTTTTTT.

V is TRBV11-2 and J is TRBJ1-2, with 8 bases identical to TRBD1. The CDR3 sequence is 13 residues long. CDR1 and CDR2 (germline): SGHAT, FQNNGV. V shed 4 bases, J shed 4 bases, and the junction held 2 bases outside the gene matches. In DNA, the CDR3 is TGTGCCAGCAGCTGGGACAGGAGCTATGGCTACACCTTC. It translates to CASSWDRSYGYTF.

This chain uses TRBV5-4 with TRBJ2-5; 7 bases are a match to TRBD1. After removal of 4 bases from V and 2 bases from J, the junction contained 5 bases not matched to a gene. The CDR3 has 14 residues. In germline, CDR1 is SGHNT, CDR2 YYREEE (reference sequence). CDR3 amino acids: CASSKTGSQETQYF. The CDR3 DNA reads as TGTGCCAGCAGCAAGACAGGGTCACAAGAGACCCAGTACTTC.

The chain joins TRBV2 to TRBJ1-1; D ambiguous. Looked up from germline, CDR1 is SNHLY and CDR2 is FYNNEI. The CDR3 extends over 14 amino acids. Deletions cut 0 bases from V and 1 base from J, with 6 bases between. The CDR3 sequence: CASSEAAWNTEAFF. The CDR3 nucleotides are TGTGCCAGCAGTGAAGCGGCGTGGAACACTGAAGCTTTCTTT.

V and J are TRBV9 and TRBJ1-5; 9 nucleotides align to TRBD1. V lost 4 bases and J lost 5; bases outside the gene matches: 4. CDR3 size: 14 residues. Germline values: CDR1 SGDLS, CDR2 YYNGEE. Here the CDR3 DNA reads TGTGCCAGCAGCTCAACAGGGGGCGATCAGCCCCAGCATTTT. This sequence encodes CASSSTGGDQPQHF.

In this sample, this clone turned up once. The chain combines TRBV12-5 with TRBJ2-2; perhaps D is TRBD1 or TRBD2 (6 bases each). The ends were cut back, 2 bases at V and 3 bases at J, with 19 bases in the middle. Germline CDR1 and CDR2: LGHNT and FRNRAP. The CDR3 runs 18 residues. The CDR3 reads CASGLRVGGQTYTGELFF. CDR3 DNA sequence: TGTGCTAGTGGTTTGAGGGTCGGGGGCCAAACCTACACCGGGGAGCTGTTTTTT. The full variable domain, with the rest looked up from reference TRBV12-5 and TRBJ2-2, is DARVTQTPRHKVTEMGQEVTMRCQPILGHNTVFWYRQTMMQGLELLAYFRNRAPLDDSGMPKDRFSAEMPDATLATLKIQPSEPRDSAVYFCASGLRVGGQTYTGELFFGEGSRLTVL.

The V call is TRBV28, the J call TRBJ1-4, with TRBD1 as a possible D gene (5 bases). The CDR3 totals 16 residues. Germline lookup yields CDR1 MDHEN and CDR2 SYDVKM. Trimming left V 6 bases short and J 2 bases short, with 16 bases between. This CDR3 is CASSPIYGATNEKLFF. The CDR3 DNA follows: TGTGCCAGCAGCCCAATTTATGGGGCTACTAATGAAAAACTGTTTTTT. The full variable domain, rest sourced from reference TRBV28 and TRBJ1-4, is DVKVTQSSRYLVKRTGEKVFLECVQDMDHENMFWYRQDPGLGLRLIYFSYDVKMKEKGDIPEGYSVSREKKERFSLILESASTNQTSMYLCASSPIYGATNEKLFFGSGTQLSVL.

The chain joins TRBV6-5 to TRBJ1-2; D is ambiguous. The CDR3 length is 12 residues. Germline loops: CDR1 MNHEY, CDR2 SVGAGI. The ends were cut back, 6 bases at V and 5 bases at J, with 10 bases in the middle. The CDR3, as DNA: TGTGCCAGCAGCCCTACCGGGTATGGCTACACCTTC. It specifies CASSPTGYGYTF.

The sample holds one count of this clone. The chain carries TRBV7-2 and TRBJ1-6; perhaps TRBD1 as D (6 bases). CDR1 is SGHTA and CDR2 is FQGNSA in the germline V gene. CDR3 length: 16 residues. Trimming stripped 2 bases from V and 5 bases from J, with 13 bases between. The CDR3, as DNA: TGTGCCAGCAGCTTAATAGGGGGGGATCATAATTCACCCCTCCACTTT. Translated, it gives CASSLIGGDHNSPLHF.

The J gene is TRBJ1-3, the V gene TRBV5-1; D remains unclear. The V gene's germline CDR1 is SGHRS and CDR2 YFSETQ. The germline V and J ends were trimmed by 4 bases and 1 base, with 9 bases remaining between them. The CDR3 runs to 14 residues. The CDR3 DNA reads TGCGCCAGCAGCCCCGGGAGTTCTGGAAACACCATATATTTT. Encoded protein: CASSPGSSGNTIYF.

This rearrangement joins TRBV5-1 to TRBJ1-2; TRBD1 aligns across 8 bases. CDR3 size: 15 residues. The V and J ends lost 0 bases and 4 bases, in that order; junction bases with no gene match: 5. CDR1 is SGHRS and CDR2 is YFSETQ in the germline V gene. Written as DNA, the CDR3 is TGCGCCAGCAGCTTGGACTGGCAGGGGGCCTATGGCTACACCTTC. Encoded protein: CASSLDWQGAYGYTF.

The chain joins TRBV4-2 to TRBJ2-7; 7 bases are shared with TRBD2. The CDR3 length is 14 residues. Germline assignment: CDR1 LGHNA and CDR2 YNFKEQ. V was pared by 1 base and J by 2 bases, with 2 bases of the junction left unmatched. This chain's CDR3 is CASSQAGGTYEQYF. The CDR3 DNA reads as TGTGCCAGCAGCCAAGCGGGGGGTACCTACGAGCAGTACTTC.

The genes are TRBV27 and TRBJ2-5; no firm D call. Deletions cut 6 bases from V and 7 bases from J, with 18 bases between. The CDR3 covers 14 residues. Looked up from germline, CDR1 is MNHEY and CDR2 is SMNVEV (reference sequence). DNA for the CDR3: TGTGCCAGCAGCCTCTCTATAGGAGTCGGGACCCAGTACTTC. Its protein is CASSLSIGVGTQYF.

In its sample, this clone was seen a few times. This chain links TRBV28 with TRBJ1-5; possible D gene TRBD1, 5 bases. CDR3 length: 16 residues. Trimming removed 5 bases at V and 1 base at J, with 15 bases between. CDR1 MDHEN and CDR2 SYDVKM come from the germline V gene. In DNA form, the CDR3 reads TGTGCCAGCAGTCCCCCCGGGGGGGTCAGCAATCAGCCCCAGCATTTT. Translating it yields CASSPPGGVSNQPQHF.

This clone came up once. The chain links TRBV11-3 to TRBJ1-1; D remains unclear. This CDR3 spans 12 amino acids. From germline, CDR1 is SGHNT and CDR2 YENEEA. V lost 5 bases to trimming and J lost 1 base, with 5 bases between them. The CDR3 region is CASSTQNTEAFF. In DNA form, the CDR3 reads TGTGCCAGCAGCACCCAGAACACTGAAGCTTTCTTT.

This chain uses TRBV9 with TRBJ2-3; 7 positions agree with TRBD2. In germline, CDR1 is SGDLS, CDR2 YYNGEE. After removal of 0 bases from V and 6 bases from J, the junction contained 13 bases not matched to a gene. The CDR3 extends over 17 amino acids. CDR3 DNA sequence: TGTGCCAGCAGCGTAGGGGGAGCGGGGCACCCTGGGGATACGCAGTATTTT. Translated: CASSVGGAGHPGDTQYF.

V usage is TRBV18 and J usage is TRBJ2-7; 10 bases fit TRBD1. CDR1 and CDR2 (germline): KGHSH, LQKENI. V shed 4 bases, J shed 7 bases, and the junction held 7 bases outside the gene matches. The length of the CDR3 is 14 residues. For the CDR3, the DNA is TGTGCCAGCTCACGACGGACAGGGGGAGGGGAGCAGTACTTC. Amino acids: CASSRRTGGGEQYF.

J is TRBJ1-1 and V is TRBV5-1; D ambiguous. V dropped 3 bases and J dropped 1 base, with 10 bases sitting between them. CDR1 SGHRS and CDR2 YFSETQ come from the germline V gene. CDR3 length: 14 residues. The CDR3 DNA reads as TGCGCCAGCAGCTCTGAGACACCGAACACTGAAGCTTTCTTT. It codes for CASSSETPNTEAFF.

The chain has TRBV9 and TRBJ2-2; no reliable D call. This CDR3 region has 15 residues. CDR1 and CDR2 (germline): SGDLS, YYNGEE. V lost 0 bases and J lost 0, with 6 bases in between. CDR3 DNA sequence: TGTGCCAGCAGCGTAGCACAGCCGAACACCGGGGAGCTGTTTTTT. Translating it yields CASSVAQPNTGELFF.